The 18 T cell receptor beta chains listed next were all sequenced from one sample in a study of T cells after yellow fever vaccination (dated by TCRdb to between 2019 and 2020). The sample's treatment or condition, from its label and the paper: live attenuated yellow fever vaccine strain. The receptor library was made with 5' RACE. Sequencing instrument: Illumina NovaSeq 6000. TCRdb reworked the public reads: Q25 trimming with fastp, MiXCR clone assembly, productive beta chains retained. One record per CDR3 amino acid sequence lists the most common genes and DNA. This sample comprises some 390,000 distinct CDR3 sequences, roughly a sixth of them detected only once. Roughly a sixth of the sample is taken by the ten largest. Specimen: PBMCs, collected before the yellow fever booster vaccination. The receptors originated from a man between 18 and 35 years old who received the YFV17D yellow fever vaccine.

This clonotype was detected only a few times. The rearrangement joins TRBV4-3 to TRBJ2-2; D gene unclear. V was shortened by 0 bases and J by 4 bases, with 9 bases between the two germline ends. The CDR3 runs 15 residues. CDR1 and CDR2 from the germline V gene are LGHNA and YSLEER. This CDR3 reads CASSQERQSTGELFF. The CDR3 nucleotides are TGCGCCAGCAGCCAAGAAAGGCAGAGCACCGGGGAGCTGTTTTTT.

As DNA, the CDR3 is TGCGCCAGCAGCCCTGGTGCTAATCAAGAGACCCAGTACTTC. The encoded protein is CASSPGANQETQYF. The J gene is TRBJ2-5, the V gene TRBV4-3; D remains unclear. CDR3 length: 14 amino acids. Germline V gives CDR1 LGHNA, CDR2 YSLEER. V shed 4 bases and J shed 2 bases, with 11 bases lying between them.

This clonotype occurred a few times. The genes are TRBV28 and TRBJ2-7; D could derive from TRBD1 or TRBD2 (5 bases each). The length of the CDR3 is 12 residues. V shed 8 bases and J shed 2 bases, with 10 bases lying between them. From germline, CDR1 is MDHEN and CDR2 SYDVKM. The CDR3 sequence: CASARGAYEQYV. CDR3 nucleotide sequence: TGTGCCAGCGCGAGGGGCGCCTACGAGCAGTACGTC.

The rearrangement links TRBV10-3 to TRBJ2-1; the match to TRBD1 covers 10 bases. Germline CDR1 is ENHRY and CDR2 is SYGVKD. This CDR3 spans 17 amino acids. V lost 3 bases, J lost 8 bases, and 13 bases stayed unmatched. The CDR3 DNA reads TGTGCCATCAGTGACTCCACTGCCGGGACAGGGGCCGATGAGCAGTTCTTC. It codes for CAISDSTAGTGADEQFF.

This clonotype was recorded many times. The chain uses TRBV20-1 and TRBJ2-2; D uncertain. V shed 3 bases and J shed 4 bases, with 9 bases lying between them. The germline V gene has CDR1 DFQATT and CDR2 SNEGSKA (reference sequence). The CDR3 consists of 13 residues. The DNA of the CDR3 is TGCAGTGCTAGTTCGGACCGCACCGGGGAGCTGTTTTTT. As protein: CSASSDRTGELFF.

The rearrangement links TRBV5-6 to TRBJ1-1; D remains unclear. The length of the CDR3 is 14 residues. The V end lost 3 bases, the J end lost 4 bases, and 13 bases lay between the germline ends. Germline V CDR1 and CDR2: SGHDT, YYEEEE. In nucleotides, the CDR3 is TGTGCCAGCAGCTCTTGGGAGTCCGGCACTGAAGCTTTCTTT. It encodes CASSSWESGTEAFF. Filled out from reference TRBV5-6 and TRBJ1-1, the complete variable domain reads DAGVTQSPTHLIKTRGQQVTLRCSPKSGHDTVSWYQQALGQGPQFIFQYYEEEERQRGNFPDRFSGHQFPNYSSELNVNALLLGDSALYLCASSSWESGTEAFFGQGTRLTVV.

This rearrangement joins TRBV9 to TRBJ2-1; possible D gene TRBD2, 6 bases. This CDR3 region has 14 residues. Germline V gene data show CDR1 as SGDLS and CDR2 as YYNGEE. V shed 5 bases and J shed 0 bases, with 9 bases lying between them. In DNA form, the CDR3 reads TGTGCCAGCAGTTTAGCGGACTCCTACAATGAGCAGTTCTTC. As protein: CASSLADSYNEQFF.

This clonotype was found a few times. CDR3 coding DNA: TGTGCCAGCAGCTTAGTACAGAGCAATGAGCAGTTCTTC. Amino acids: CASSLVQSNEQFF. The chain joins TRBV7-2 to TRBJ2-1; D unclear. Germline V gene sequence: CDR1 SGHTA, CDR2 FQGNSA. This CDR3 has 13 amino acids. Trimming took off 1 base at V and 6 bases at J, with 7 bases between the two ends.

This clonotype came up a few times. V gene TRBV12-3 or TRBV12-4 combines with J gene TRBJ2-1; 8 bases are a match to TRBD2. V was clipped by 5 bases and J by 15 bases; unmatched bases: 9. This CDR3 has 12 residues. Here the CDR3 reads CASSPTSGSGFF. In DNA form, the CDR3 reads TGTGCCAGCAGTCCCACTAGCGGCAGCGGGTTCTTC.

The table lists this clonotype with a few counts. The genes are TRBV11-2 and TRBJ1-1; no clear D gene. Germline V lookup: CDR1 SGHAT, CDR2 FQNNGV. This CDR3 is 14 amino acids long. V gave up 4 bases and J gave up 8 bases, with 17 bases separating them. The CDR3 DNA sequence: TGTGCCAGCAGCTCTACCGGGCCGCGCGACGAAGCTTTCTTT. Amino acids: CASSSTGPRDEAFF. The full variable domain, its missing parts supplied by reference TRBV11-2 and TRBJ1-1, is EAGVAQSPRYKIIEKRQSVAFWCNPISGHATLYWYQQILGQGPKLLIQFQNNGVVDDSQLPKDRFSAERLKGVDSTLKIQPAKLEDSAVYLCASSSTGPRDEAFFGQGTRLTVV.

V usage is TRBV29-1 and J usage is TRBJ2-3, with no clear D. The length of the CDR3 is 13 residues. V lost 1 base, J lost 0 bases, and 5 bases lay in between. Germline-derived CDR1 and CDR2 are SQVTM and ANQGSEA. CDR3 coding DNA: TGCAGCGTTGAAGCCACTAGCACAGATACGCAGTATTTT. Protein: CSVEATSTDTQYF.

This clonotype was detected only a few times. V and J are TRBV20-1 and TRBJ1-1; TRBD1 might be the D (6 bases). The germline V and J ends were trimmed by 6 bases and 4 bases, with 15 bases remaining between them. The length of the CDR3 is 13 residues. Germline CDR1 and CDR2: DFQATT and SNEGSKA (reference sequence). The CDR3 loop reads CSAENRVATEAFF. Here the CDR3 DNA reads TGCAGTGCGGAAAACAGGGTCGCCACTGAAGCTTTCTTT.

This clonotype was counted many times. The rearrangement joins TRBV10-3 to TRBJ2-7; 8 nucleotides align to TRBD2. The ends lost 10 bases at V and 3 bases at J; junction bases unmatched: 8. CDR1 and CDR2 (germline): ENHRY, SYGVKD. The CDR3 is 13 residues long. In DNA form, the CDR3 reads TGTGCCACCGCCGAAGCGGGGGTCTACGAGCAGTACTTC. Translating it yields CATAEAGVYEQYF.

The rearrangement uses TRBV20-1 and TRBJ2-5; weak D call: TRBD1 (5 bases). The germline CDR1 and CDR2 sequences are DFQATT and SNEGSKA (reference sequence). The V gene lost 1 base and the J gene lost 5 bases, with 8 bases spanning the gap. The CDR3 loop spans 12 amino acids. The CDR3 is CSARGSGETQYF. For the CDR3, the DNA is TGCAGTGCTAGAGGTTCAGGGGAGACCCAGTACTTC.

CDR3: CASSLAGVWDEQFF. As DNA, the CDR3 is TGCGCCAGCAGCTTGGCCGGGGTCTGGGATGAGCAGTTCTTC. This chain uses TRBV5-1 with TRBJ2-1, with D possibly matching TRBD2 (5 bases). The CDR3 is made up of 14 amino acids. Trimming stripped 0 bases from V and 8 bases from J, with 12 bases between. Germline lookup yields CDR1 SGHRS and CDR2 YFSETQ.

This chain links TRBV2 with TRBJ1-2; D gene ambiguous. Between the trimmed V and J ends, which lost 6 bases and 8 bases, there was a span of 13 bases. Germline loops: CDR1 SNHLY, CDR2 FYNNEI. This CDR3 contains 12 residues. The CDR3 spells CASRVPGSGYTF. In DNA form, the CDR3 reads TGTGCCAGCAGGGTTCCCGGGAGCGGCTACACCTTC.

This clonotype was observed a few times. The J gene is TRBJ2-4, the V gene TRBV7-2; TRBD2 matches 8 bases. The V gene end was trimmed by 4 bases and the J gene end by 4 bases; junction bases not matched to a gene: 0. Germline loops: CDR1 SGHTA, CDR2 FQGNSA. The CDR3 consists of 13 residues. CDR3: CASSSSGKNIQYF. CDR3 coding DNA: TGTGCCAGCAGCTCTAGCGGGAAAAACATTCAGTACTTC.

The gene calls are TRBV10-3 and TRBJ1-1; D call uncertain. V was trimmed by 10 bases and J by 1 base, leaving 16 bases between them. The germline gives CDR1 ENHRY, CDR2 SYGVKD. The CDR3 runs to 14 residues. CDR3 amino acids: CATYEEGRNTEAFF. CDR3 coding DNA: TGTGCCACCTACGAGGAGGGAAGGAACACTGAAGCTTTCTTT.